This T cell receptor beta chain was observed in a study of OX40 agonist ivuxolimab in advanced cancers. Study-level information: Patients were infused with ivuxolimab every 2 weeks at 0.01 to 10 mg/kg. Study results and limitations: On average, CD8+ T cells had more expanded clones than CD4+.

Data came from immunoSEQ multiplex PCR; TCRdb stores just in-frame clones and leaves some out. The profile shows some 45,000 clones, around 84% of them singletons. The junction had 6 bases not matched to a gene; V was cut back by 3 bases and J by 7 bases. From germline, CDR1 is SGDLS and CDR2 YYNGEE. The CDR3 contains 16 residues. This clone was seen a handful of times. Its cognate antigen is unknown. The clonotype comes from an adult with an advanced solid tumor such as melanoma, head and neck, liver or kidney cancer. Here the sequenced sample was CD4+ or CD8+ T cells sorted from blood, taken in a trial of the OX40 agonist ivuxolimab. The chain has TRBV9 and TRBJ2-2; 13 nucleotides align to TRBD2. This chain's CDR3 is CASSGLAGGYGGELFF. CDR3 nucleotide sequence: TGTGCCAGCAGCGGACTAGCGGGGGGTTACGGCGGGGAGCTGTTTTTT.